This T cell receptor beta chain was recovered during a study of OX40 agonist ivuxolimab in advanced cancers. Across the study: Antecedent anti-PD-1, anti-PD-L1 or anti-CTLA-4 therapy was permissible, with roughly 36% having received some.

This clone was observed a handful of times. Its matching antigen is unknown. Findings and caveats of the study: Certain nonresponders additionally had low normalized T-cell clonal expansion. On average, CD8+ T cells showed a greater number of expanded clones than CD4+. The specificity for antigen of the expanded peripheral T cells was not determined.

Sequencing was performed with immunoSEQ multiplex PCR; in TCRdb, only in-frame clones are kept and a portion is missing. The table has fewer than 90,000 clones, more than 85% seen once. Germline V gene sequence: CDR1 SGHDN, CDR2 FVKESK. Trimming removed 0 bases from V and 10 bases from J, with 10 bases in between. There are 14 residues in the CDR3. This sample comprised CD4+ or CD8+ T cells sorted from blood, obtained in a trial of the OX40 agonist ivuxolimab. The receptor was derived from an adult with an advanced solid tumor such as melanoma, head and neck, liver or kidney cancer. The chain employs TRBV14 and TRBJ1-6, with no clear D. The CDR3 region has the DNA TGTGCCAGCAGCCAAGAAACCAATCTCTCACCCCTCCACTTT. It encodes CASSQETNLSPLHF.